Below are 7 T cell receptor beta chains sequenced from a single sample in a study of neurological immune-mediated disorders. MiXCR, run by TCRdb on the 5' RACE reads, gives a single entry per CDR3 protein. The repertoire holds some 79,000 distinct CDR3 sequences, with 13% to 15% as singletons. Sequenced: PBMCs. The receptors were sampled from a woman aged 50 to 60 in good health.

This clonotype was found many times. The CDR3 nucleotides are TGTGCCAGCAGCTTAATAGCCGGGACAGGGGTCCCCGGGGAGCTGTTTTTT. It translates to CASSLIAGTGVPGELFF. The J gene is TRBJ2-2, the V gene TRBV7-3; 10 bases map to TRBD1. The germline V gene encodes CDR1 SGHTA and CDR2 FQGTGA. The ends lost 1 base at V and 6 bases at J; junction bases unmatched: 8. The CDR3 is made up of 17 amino acids.

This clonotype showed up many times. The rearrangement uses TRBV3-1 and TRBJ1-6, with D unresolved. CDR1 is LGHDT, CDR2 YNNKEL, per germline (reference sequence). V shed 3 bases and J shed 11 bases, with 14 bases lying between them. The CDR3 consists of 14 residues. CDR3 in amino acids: CASSQAGVGAPLHF. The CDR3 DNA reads TGTGCCAGCAGCCAGGCAGGTGTCGGTGCACCCCTCCACTTT.

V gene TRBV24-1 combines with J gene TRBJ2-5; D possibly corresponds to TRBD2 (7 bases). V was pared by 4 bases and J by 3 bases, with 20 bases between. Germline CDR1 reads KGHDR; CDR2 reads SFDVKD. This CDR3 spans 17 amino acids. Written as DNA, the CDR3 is TGTGCCACCAGTGACCCCTCTAGAGGGGGGGCCAAAGAGACCCAGTACTTC. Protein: CATSDPSRGGAKETQYF.

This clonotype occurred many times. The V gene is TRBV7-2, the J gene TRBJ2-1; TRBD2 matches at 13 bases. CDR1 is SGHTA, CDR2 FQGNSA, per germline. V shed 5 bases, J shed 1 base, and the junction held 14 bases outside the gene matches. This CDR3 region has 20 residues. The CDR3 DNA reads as TGTGCCAGCAGCCTGTGGACTAGCGGGGGCCTCTCCGTGTCCTACAATGAGCAGTTCTTC. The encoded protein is CASSLWTSGGLSVSYNEQFF. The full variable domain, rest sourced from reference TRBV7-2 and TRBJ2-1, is GAGVSQSPSNKVTEKGKDVELRCDPISGHTALYWYRQSLGQGLEFLIYFQGNSAPDKSGLPSDRFSAERTGGSVSTLTIQRTQQEDSAVYLCASSLWTSGGLSVSYNEQFFGPGTRLTVL.

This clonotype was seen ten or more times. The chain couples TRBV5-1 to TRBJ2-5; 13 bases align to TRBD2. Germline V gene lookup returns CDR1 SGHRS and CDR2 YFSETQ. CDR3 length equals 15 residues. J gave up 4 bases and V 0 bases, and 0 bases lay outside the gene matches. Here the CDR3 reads CASSLGTSGGETQYF. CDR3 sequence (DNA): TGCGCCAGCAGCTTGGGGACTAGCGGGGGAGAGACCCAGTACTTC.

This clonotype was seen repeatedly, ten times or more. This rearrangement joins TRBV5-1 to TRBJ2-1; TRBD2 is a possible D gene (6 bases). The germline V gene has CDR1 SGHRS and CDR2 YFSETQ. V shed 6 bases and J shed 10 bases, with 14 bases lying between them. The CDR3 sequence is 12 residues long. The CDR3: CASNSGEDEQFF. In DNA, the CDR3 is TGCGCCAGCAACTCGGGGGAAGACGAGCAGTTCTTC.

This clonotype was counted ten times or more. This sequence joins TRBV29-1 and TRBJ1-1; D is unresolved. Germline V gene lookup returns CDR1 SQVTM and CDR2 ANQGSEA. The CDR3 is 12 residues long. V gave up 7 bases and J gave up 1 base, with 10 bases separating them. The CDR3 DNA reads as TGCAGCGCTGTGACGGCGAACACTGAAGCTTTCTTT. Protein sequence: CSAVTANTEAFF.